This TCR beta chain originates from a study of long-term antiretroviral therapy in people with HIV. Study-wide findings and caveats: Diversity measured after ART increased yet remained under transplant donor controls.

As to this clone: Its target is not known.

Samples were assayed with immunoSEQ v3.0 at survey level. Method: immunoSEQ multiplex PCR; TCRdb's copy keeps in-frame clones and lacks some. This table holds over 10,000 clones, 60% to 80% found once. The CDR3 extends over 13 amino acids. Germline V gene data show CDR1 as MNHEY and CDR2 as SVGAGI. Losses at the gene ends were 5 bases for V and 7 bases for J; bases not matched to a gene: 7. Sequencing used unsorted PBMCs, obtained 1.3 years after starting antiretroviral therapy. The sequence was obtained from a woman in her late teens or twenties with HIV. V and J are TRBV6-5 and TRBJ1-2; 7 bases line up with TRBD1. This chain's CDR3 is CASSLRQGSGYTF. The CDR3 DNA reads TGTGCCAGCAGTCTTAGACAGGGAAGTGGCTACACCTTC.